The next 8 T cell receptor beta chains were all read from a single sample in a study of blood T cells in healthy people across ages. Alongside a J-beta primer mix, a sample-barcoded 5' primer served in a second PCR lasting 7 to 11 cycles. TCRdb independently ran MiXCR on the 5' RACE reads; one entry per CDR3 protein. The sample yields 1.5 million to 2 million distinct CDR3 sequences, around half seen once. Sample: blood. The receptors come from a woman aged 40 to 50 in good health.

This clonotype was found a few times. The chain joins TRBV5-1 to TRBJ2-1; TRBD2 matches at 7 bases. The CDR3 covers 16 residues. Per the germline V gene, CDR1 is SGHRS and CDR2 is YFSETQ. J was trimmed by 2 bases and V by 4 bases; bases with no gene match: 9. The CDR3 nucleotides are TGCGCCAGCAGCCCAGCTCGACTAGCTGCCTACAATGAGCAGTTCTTC. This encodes CASSPARLAAYNEQFF.

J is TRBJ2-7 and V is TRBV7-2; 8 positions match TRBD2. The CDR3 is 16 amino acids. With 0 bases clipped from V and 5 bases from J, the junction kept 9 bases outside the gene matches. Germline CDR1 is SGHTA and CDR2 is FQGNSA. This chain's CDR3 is CASSLAIGGGPHEQYF. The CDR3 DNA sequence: TGTGCCAGCAGCTTAGCAATCGGCGGGGGGCCCCACGAGCAGTACTTC.

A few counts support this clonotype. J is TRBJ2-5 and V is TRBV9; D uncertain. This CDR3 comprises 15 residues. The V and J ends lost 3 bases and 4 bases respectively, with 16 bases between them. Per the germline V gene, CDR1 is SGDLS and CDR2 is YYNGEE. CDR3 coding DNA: TGTGCCAGCAGCGACCCGACGAATTCCGGAGAGACCCAGTACTTC. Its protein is CASSDPTNSGETQYF.

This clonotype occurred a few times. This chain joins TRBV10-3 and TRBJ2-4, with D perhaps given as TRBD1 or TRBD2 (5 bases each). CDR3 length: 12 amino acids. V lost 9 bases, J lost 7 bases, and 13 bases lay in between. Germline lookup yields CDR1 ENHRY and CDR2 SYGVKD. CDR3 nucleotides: TGTGCCATATCCGGGGCGAGCAACATTCAGTACTTC. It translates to CAISGASNIQYF.

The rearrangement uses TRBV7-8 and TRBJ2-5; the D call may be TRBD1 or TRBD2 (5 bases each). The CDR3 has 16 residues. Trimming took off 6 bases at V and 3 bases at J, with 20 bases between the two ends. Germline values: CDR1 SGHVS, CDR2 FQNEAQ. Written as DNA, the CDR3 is TGTGCCAGCAGAACCGAGCTGGGGGACGGGGAAGAGACCCAGTACTTC. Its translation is CASRTELGDGEETQYF.

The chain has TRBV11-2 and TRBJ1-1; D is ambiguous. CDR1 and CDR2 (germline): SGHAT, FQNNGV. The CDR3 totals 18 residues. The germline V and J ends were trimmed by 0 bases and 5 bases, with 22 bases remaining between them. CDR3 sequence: CASSLDGGRPLRNTEAFF. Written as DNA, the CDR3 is TGTGCCAGCAGCTTAGATGGAGGTCGCCCCCTCAGGAATACTGAAGCTTTCTTT.

The CDR3 protein is CASSTLGMEALLNGYTF. Written as DNA, the CDR3 is TGCGCCAGCAGCACCCTCGGAATGGAAGCATTATTGAACGGCTACACCTTC. The chain is built from TRBV5-1 and TRBJ1-2; D ambiguous. V shed 4 bases and J shed 8 bases, with 27 bases lying between them. This CDR3 spans 17 amino acids. Germline CDR1 SGHRS, CDR2 YFSETQ.

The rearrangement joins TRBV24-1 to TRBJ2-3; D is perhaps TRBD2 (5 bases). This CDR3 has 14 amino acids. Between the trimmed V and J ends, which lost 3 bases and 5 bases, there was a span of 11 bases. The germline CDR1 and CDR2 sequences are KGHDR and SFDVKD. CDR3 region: CATSDPGLLDTQYF. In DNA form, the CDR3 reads TGTGCCACCAGTGATCCCGGACTCTTAGATACGCAGTATTTT.